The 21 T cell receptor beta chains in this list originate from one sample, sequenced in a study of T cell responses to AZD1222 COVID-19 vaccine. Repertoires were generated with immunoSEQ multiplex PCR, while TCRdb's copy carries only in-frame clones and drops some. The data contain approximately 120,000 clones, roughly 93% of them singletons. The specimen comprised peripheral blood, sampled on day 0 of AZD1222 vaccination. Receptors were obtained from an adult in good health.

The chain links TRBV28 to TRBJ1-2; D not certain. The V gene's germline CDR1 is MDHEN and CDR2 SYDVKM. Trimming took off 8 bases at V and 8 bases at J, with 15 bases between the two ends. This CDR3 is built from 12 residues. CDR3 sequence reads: CASSPGVRGYTF. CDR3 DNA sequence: TGTGCCAGCTCCCCTGGGGTTAGGGGCTACACCTTC.

CDR3 amino acids: CASSFIGVNTEAFF. CDR3 in DNA: TGTGCCAGCAGCTTCATTGGGGTGAACACTGAAGCTTTCTTT. The chain has TRBV7-2 and TRBJ1-1; D remains unclear. CDR1 SGHTA and CDR2 FQGNSA come from the germline V gene. This CDR3 spans 14 amino acids. V lost 3 bases and J 0 bases, leaving 8 bases between the germline ends.

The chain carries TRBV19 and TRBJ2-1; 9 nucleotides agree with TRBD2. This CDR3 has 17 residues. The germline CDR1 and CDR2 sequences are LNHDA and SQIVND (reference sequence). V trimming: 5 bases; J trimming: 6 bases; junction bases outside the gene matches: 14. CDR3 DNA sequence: TGTGCCAGTAGTCCGACGAGGGCGGGAGGGCCCAGCAATGAGCAGTTCTTC. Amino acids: CASSPTRAGGPSNEQFF.

The CDR3 loop reads CASSLGDGNYGYTF. The CDR3 DNA follows: TGTGCCAGCAGCTTAGGGGACGGGAACTATGGCTACACCTTC. The chain carries TRBV7-2 and TRBJ1-2, with D possibly matching TRBD1 (5 bases). Looked up from germline, CDR1 is SGHTA and CDR2 is FQGNSA. The CDR3 length is 14 residues. The V gene lost 1 base and the J gene lost 2 bases, with 8 bases spanning the gap.

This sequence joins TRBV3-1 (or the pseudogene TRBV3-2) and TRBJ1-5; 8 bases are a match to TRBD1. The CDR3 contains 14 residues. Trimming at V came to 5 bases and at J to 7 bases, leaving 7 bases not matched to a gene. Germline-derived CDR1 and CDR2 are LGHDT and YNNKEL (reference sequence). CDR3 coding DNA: TGTGCCAGCAGCTACGGACAGGGCGGCCAGCCCCAGCATTTT. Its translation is CASSYGQGGQPQHF.

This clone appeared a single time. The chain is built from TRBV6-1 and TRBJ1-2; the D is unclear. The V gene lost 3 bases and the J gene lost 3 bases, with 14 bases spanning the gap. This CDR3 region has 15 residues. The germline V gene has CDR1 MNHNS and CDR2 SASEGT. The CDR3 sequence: CASSDLGRSHYGYTF. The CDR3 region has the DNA TGTGCCAGCAGTGACCTCGGCAGGAGCCACTATGGCTACACCTTC.

The CDR3 is CASSLSGGDNTDTQYF. CDR3 DNA sequence: TGTGCCAGCAGTCTCTCCGGAGGGGATAACACAGATACGCAGTATTTT. V gene TRBV7-8 combines with J gene TRBJ2-3; tentative D call: TRBD2 (6 bases). CDR1 is SGHVS, CDR2 FQNEAQ, per germline. V was trimmed by 6 bases and J by 2 bases, leaving 18 bases between them. The CDR3 spans 16 residues.

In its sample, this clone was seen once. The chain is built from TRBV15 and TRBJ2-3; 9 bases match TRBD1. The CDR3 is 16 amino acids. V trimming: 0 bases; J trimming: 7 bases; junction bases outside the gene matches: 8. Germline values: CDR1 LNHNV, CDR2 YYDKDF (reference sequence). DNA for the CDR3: TGTGCCACCAGCAGAGATCGAACAGGGGGCGCAAATACGCAGTATTTT. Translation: CATSRDRTGGANTQYF.

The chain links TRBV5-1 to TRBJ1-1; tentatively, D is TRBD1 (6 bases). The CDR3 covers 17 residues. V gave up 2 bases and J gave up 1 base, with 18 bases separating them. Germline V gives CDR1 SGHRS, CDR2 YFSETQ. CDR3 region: CASSFIEGGASNTEAFF. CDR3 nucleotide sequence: TGCGCCAGCAGCTTTATTGAGGGGGGAGCCTCGAACACTGAAGCTTTCTTT.

CDR3 residues: CASSSTSGYKDEQFF. The DNA of the CDR3 is TGTGCCAGCAGCTCAACTAGCGGGTACAAAGATGAGCAGTTCTTC. The chain links TRBV9 to TRBJ2-1; 9 bases agree with TRBD2. The CDR3 spans 15 residues. Germline lookup yields CDR1 SGDLS and CDR2 YYNGEE. The J segment lost 8 bases and the V segment lost 4 bases, leaving 10 bases of the junction unmatched.

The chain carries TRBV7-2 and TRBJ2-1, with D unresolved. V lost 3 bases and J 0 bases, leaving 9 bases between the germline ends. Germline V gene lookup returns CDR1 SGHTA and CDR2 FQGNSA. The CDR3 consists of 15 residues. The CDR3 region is CASSLGSNSYNEQFF. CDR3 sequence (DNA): TGTGCCAGCAGCTTGGGGTCGAACTCCTACAATGAGCAGTTCTTC. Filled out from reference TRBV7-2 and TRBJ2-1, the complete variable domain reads GAGVSQSPSNKVTEKGKDVELRCDPISGHTALYWYRQSLGQGLEFLIYFQGNSAPDKSGLPSDRFSAERTGGSVSTLTIQRTQQEDSAVYLCASSLGSNSYNEQFFGPGTRLTVL.

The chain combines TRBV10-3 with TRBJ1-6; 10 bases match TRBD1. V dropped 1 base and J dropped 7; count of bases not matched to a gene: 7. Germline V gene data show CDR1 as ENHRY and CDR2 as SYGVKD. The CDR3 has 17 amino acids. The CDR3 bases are TGTGCCATCAGTGAGTTTATCGGGACAGGGGAAAATTCACCCCTCCACTTT. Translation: CAISEFIGTGENSPLHF.

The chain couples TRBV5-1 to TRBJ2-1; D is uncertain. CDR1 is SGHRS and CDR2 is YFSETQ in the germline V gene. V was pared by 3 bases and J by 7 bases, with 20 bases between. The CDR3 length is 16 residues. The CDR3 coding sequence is TGCGCCAGCAGCTACGGGCCTATCCCACAAGGGAATGAGCAGTTCTTC. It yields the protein CASSYGPIPQGNEQFF.

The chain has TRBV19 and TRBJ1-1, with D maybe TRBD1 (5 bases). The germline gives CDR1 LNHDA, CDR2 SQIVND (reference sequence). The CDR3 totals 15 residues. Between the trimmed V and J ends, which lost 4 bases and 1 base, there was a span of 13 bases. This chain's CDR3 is CASSTWDRRNTEAFF. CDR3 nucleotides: TGTGCCAGTAGTACTTGGGACCGAAGGAACACTGAAGCTTTCTTT.

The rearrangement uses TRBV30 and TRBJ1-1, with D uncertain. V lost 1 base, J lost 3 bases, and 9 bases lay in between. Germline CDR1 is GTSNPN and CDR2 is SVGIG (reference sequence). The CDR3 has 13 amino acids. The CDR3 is CAWSEFAHTEAFF. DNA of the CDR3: TGTGCCTGGAGTGAGTTTGCCCACACTGAAGCTTTCTTT.

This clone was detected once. The CDR3: CASSLASESYNEQFF. The CDR3 coding sequence is TGCGCCAGCAGCTTGGCTAGTGAATCTTACAATGAGCAGTTCTTC. The V gene is TRBV5-1, the J gene TRBJ2-1; D is undetermined. Trimming cost V 0 bases and J 4 bases, with 11 bases left between them. In germline, CDR1 is SGHRS, CDR2 YFSETQ. CDR3 size: 15 residues. The full variable domain, completed using reference TRBV5-1 and TRBJ2-1, is KAGVTQTPRYLIKTRGQQVTLSCSPISGHRSVSWYQQTPGQGLQFLFEYFSETQRNKGNFPGRFSGRQFSNSRSEMNVSTLELGDSALYLCASSLASESYNEQFFGPGTRLTVL.

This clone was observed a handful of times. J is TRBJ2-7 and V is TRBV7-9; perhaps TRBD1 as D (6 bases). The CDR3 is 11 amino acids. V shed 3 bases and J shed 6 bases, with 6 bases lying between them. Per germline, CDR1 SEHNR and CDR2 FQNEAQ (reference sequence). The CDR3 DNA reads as TGTGCCAGCAGCTTGGGGGCCGAGCAGTACTTC. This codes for CASSLGAEQYF.

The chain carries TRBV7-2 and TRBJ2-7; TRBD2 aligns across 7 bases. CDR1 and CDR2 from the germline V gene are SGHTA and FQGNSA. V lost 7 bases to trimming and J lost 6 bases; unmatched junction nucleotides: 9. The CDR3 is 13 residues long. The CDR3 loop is CASTPRWGGEQYF. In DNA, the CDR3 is TGTGCCAGCACCCCCCGGTGGGGGGGCGAGCAGTACTTC. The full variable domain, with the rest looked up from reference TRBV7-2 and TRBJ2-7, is GAGVSQSPSNKVTEKGKDVELRCDPISGHTALYWYRQSLGQGLEFLIYFQGNSAPDKSGLPSDRFSAERTGGSVSTLTIQRTQQEDSAVYLCASTPRWGGEQYFGPGTRLTVT.

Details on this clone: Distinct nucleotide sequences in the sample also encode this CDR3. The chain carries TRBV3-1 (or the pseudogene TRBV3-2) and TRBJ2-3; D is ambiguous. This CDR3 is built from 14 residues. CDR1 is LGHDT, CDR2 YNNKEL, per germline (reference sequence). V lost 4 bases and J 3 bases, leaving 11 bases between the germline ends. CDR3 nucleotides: TGTGCCAGCAGCCTTCGTGGTGGGACAGATACGCAGTATTTT. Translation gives CASSLRGGTDTQYF.

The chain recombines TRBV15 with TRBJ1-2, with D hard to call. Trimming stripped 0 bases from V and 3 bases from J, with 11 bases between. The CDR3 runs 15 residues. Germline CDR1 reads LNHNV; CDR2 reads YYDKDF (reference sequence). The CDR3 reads CATSRDTARYYGYTF. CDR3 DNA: TGTGCCACCAGCAGAGATACCGCCAGGTACTATGGCTACACCTTC.

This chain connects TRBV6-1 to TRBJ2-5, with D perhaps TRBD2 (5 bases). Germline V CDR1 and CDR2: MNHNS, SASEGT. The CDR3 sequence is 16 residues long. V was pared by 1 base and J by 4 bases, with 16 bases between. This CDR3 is CASSEGVGVGLETQYF. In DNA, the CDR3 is TGTGCCAGCAGTGAAGGGGTGGGAGTAGGTTTAGAGACCCAGTACTTC.